The sequence of this T cell receptor (beta chain) was determined in a study of monozygotic twins with inflammatory bowel disease. With the 5' RACE reads reprocessed, TCRdb shows one record per CDR3 protein and no DNA. The sample is made up of approximately 340,000 distinct CDR3 sequences, and the top ten hold approximately 2% of it. The CDR3 length is 15 residues. The source material was blood. The TCR sequence derives from a human donor with ulcerative colitis or Crohn's disease, or a healthy co-twin of an affected twin (not recorded which). The chain is built from TRBV12-3 or TRBV12-4 and TRBJ2-2. CDR3: CASRFSGANTGELFF.